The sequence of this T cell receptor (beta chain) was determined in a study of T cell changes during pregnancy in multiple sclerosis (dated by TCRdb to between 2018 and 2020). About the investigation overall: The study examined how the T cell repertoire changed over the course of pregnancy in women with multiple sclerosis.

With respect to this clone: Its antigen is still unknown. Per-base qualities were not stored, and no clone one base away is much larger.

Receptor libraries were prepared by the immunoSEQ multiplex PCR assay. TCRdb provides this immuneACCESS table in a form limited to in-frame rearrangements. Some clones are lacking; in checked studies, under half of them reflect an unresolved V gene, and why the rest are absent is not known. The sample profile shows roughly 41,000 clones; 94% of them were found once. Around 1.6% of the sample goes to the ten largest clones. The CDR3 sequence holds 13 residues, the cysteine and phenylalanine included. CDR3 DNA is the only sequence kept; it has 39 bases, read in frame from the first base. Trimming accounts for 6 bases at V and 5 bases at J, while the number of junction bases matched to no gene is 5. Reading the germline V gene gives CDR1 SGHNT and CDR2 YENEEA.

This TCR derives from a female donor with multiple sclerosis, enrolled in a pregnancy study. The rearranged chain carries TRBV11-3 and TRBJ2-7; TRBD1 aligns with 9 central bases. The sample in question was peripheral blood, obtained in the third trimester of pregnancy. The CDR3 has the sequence CASRGQGRHEQYF. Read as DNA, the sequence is TGTGCCAGCAGGGGACAGGGCCGGCACGAGCAGTACTTC.